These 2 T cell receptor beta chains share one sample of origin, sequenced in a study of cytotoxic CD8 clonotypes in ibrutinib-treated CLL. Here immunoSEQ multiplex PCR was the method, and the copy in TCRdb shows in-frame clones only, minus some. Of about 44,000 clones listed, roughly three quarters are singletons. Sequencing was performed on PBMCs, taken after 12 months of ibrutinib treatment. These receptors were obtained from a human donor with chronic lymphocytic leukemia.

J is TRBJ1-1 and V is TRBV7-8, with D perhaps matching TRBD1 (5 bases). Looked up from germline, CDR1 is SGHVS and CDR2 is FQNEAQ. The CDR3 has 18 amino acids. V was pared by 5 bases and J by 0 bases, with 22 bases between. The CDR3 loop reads CASSEKTRGWTMNTEAFF. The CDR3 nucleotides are TGTGCCAGCAGCGAAAAGACGAGGGGATGGACGATGAACACTGAAGCTTTCTTT.

CDR3 amino acids: CASRPLTRNTEAFF. CDR3 sequence (DNA): TGTGCCAGCAGGCCCCTTACTAGGAACACTGAAGCTTTCTTT. The chain combines TRBV28 with TRBJ1-1; D gene unclear. The CDR3 contains 14 residues. CDR1 MDHEN and CDR2 SYDVKM come from the germline V gene. V lost 6 bases to trimming and J lost 1 base, with 12 bases between them.